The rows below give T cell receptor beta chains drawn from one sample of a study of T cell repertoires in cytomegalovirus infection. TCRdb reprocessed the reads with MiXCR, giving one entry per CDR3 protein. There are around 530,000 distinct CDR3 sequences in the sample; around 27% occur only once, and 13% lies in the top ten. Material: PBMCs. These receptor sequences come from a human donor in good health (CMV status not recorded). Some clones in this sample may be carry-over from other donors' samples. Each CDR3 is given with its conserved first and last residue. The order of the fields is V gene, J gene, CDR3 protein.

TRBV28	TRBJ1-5	CASTRSGGSNQPQHF
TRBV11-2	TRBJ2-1	CASSLVVRWGAREQFF
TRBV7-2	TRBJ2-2	CASSLAEGRGELFF
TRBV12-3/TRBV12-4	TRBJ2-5	CASSPLGLAGEETQYF
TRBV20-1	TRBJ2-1	CSARGLGVGEQFF
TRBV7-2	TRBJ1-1	CASSLVAGRMNTEAFF
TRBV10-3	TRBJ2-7	CATLEGAEKPYEQYF
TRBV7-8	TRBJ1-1	CASSPVNTEAFF
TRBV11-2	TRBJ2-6	CASSPQRSGANVLTF
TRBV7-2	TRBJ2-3	CASSSIAGQEADTQYF
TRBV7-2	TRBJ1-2	CASTLGGNRLGYGYTF
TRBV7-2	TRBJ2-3	CAVTSGSTDTQYF
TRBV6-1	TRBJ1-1	CASSETKNTEAFF
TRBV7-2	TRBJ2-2	CASSRLGPGGELFF
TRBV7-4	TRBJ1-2	CASSLRVRGLNYGYTF
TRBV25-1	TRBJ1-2	CASLPPGTGNGYTF
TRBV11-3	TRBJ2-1	CASSLDGLAGNEQFF
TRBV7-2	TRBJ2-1	CASSLVDPYFDGHEQFF
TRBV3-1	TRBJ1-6	CASSQGRTVNSPLHF
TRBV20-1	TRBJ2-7	CSATYLWGRGYLYEQYF
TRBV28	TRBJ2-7	CASSLPGLVGYEQYF
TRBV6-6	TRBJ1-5	CASSYSTGGNQPQHF